The 15 T cell receptor beta chains presented below share a single source sample, sequenced in a study of blood T cell repertoires in COVID-19 (dated by TCRdb to between 2020 and 2021). The library came from the immunoSEQ multiplex PCR assay. Held by TCRdb, this immuneACCESS table contains in-frame sequences only and omits some clones. Under half of the omission traces to an unresolved V gene where checked; the cause of the rest is unknown. The sample includes over 150,000 clones, with 80% to 90% observed a single time. The ten largest clones take up around 0.88% of the sample. Source material: peripheral blood. The receptors stem from a woman under 30 who had recovered from COVID-19.

The CDR3 nucleotides are TGTGCCAGCAGCCCGCGGACTCAGCGCACTGAAGCTTTCTTT. Its protein is CASSPRTQRTEAFF. J is TRBJ1-1 and V is TRBV5-8; the D is unclear. The CDR3 sequence is 14 residues long. V shed 4 bases and J shed 4 bases, with 14 bases lying between them. Per germline, CDR1 SGHTS and CDR2 YDEGEE.

The chain employs TRBV7-3 and TRBJ2-1; 7 bases match TRBD2. The CDR3 totals 11 residues. CDR1 is SGHTA and CDR2 is FQGTGA in the germline V gene. The junction had 1 base not matched to a gene; V was cut back by 2 bases and J by 12 bases. CDR3 DNA: TGTGCCAGCAGCTTAGGACTAGGGCAGTTCTTC. Translation gives CASSLGLGQFF. Looking up the rest from reference TRBV7-3 and TRBJ2-1 gives the full variable domain: GAGVSQTPSNKVTEKGKYVELRCDPISGHTALYWYRQSLGQGPEFLIYFQGTGAADDSGLPNDRFFAVRPEGSVSTLKIQRTERGDSAVYLCASSLGLGQFFGPGTRLTVL.

The chain uses TRBV6-1 and TRBJ2-2; 9 bases fit TRBD2. The trim removed 2 bases at V and 6 bases at J, leaving 7 bases unmatched. Germline CDR1 reads MNHNS; CDR2 reads SASEGT. This CDR3 spans 16 amino acids. The CDR3 loop is CASSELAGVSSGELFF. CDR3 DNA: TGTGCCAGCAGTGAATTAGCGGGAGTGTCTTCCGGGGAGCTGTTTTTT.

J is TRBJ2-4 and V is TRBV30; TRBD2 agrees at 9 bases. The CDR3 consists of 16 residues. The trim removed 0 bases at V and 1 base at J, leaving 4 bases unmatched. Germline-derived CDR1 and CDR2 are GTSNPN and SVGIG (reference sequence). In DNA form, the CDR3 reads TGTGCCTGGAGTGTACGGGCGGGAGGGGCCAAAAACATTCAGTACTTC. Amino acid sequence: CAWSVRAGGAKNIQYF. Supplemented by reference TRBV30 and TRBJ2-4, the full variable domain reads SQTIHQWPATLVQPVGSPLSLECTVEGTSNPNLYWYRQAAGRGLQLLFYSVGIGQISSEVPQNLSASRPQDRQFILSSKKLLLSDSGFYLCAWSVRAGGAKNIQYFGAGTRLSVL.

This clone was seen once. The rearrangement joins TRBV9 to TRBJ2-1; 8 positions match TRBD1. V lost 3 bases, J lost 5 bases, and 22 bases stayed unmatched. This CDR3 contains 20 residues. Germline V gene sequence: CDR1 SGDLS, CDR2 YYNGEE. The CDR3 here is CASSARSGQGYYRSNNEQFF. In DNA, the CDR3 is TGTGCCAGCAGCGCCCGTTCAGGACAGGGTTACTACCGATCAAACAATGAGCAGTTCTTC.

The chain joins TRBV9 to TRBJ2-7, with 7 bases matching TRBD1. V was clipped by 4 bases and J by 1 base; unmatched bases: 8. The CDR3 totals 15 residues. From germline, CDR1 is SGDLS and CDR2 YYNGEE. The CDR3 DNA reads TGTGCCAGCAGCCCTACAGGGGCCCAATCCTACGAGCAGTACTTC. It codes for CASSPTGAQSYEQYF. Complete variable domain (other parts from reference TRBV9 and TRBJ2-7): DSGVTQTPKHLITATGQRVTLRCSPRSGDLSVYWYQQSLDQGLQFLIQYYNGEERAKGNILERFSAQQFPDLHSELNLSSLELGDSALYFCASSPTGAQSYEQYFGPGTRLTVT.

This clone was detected many times. For the CDR3, the DNA is TGTGCCAGCAGCAATGGGGGGATCTACAATGAGCAGTTCTTC. This translates into CASSNGGIYNEQFF. V is TRBV21-1 and J is TRBJ2-1; the tabulated D call, TRBD2, remains unverified against the DNA. TRBV21-1 is a documented pseudogene. The CDR3 runs 14 residues.

Written as DNA, the CDR3 is TGTGCCAGCAGTTCCCTGGACAGGCCAGGGAGCGGCTACACCTTC. Translated, it gives CASSSLDRPGSGYTF. The chain links TRBV27 to TRBJ1-2, with 7 bases lining up with TRBD1. The germline CDR1 and CDR2 sequences are MNHEY and SMNVEV (reference sequence). This CDR3 is 15 amino acids long. V was pared by 4 bases and J by 8 bases, with 13 bases of the junction left unmatched.

The genes are TRBV29-1 and TRBJ1-1; D gene ambiguous. The CDR3 is made up of 12 amino acids. CDR1 is SQVTM, CDR2 ANQGSEA, per germline. Trimming pared 7 bases from V and 2 bases from J, leaving 11 bases between. The CDR3 spells CSARRGNTEAFF. The CDR3, as DNA: TGCAGCGCCCGACGAGGTAACACTGAAGCTTTCTTT.

This chain links TRBV3-1 (or the pseudogene TRBV3-2) with TRBJ2-3, with 9 nucleotides matching TRBD2. With V trimmed by 6 bases and J by 6 bases, 7 bases remained unmatched. The CDR3 sequence is 14 residues long. Germline CDR1 and CDR2: LGHDT and YNNKEL (reference sequence). The CDR3 DNA sequence: TGTGCCAGCAGGGCGGCGGGGGGGCCCGATACGCAGTATTTT. Translation: CASRAAGGPDTQYF.

This clone came up a few times. Additional DNA sequences in this sample encode the identical CDR3. The chain combines TRBV9 with TRBJ1-5; D remains ambiguous. CDR3 length: 14 residues. Trimming shortened V by 0 bases and J by 3 bases, and 7 bases separated the two germline ends. The V gene's germline CDR1 is SGDLS and CDR2 YYNGEE. In DNA form, the CDR3 reads TGTGCCAGCAGCGTAGAGGGAGACAATCAGCCCCAGCATTTT. It yields the protein CASSVEGDNQPQHF.

In the case of this clone: Other nucleotide sequences in the sample specify the same CDR3. The chain employs TRBV6-5 and TRBJ1-1, with D perhaps matching TRBD1 (6 bases). The CDR3 extends over 12 amino acids. The V and J ends lost 5 bases and 5 bases respectively, with 9 bases between them. Germline V gives CDR1 MNHEY, CDR2 SVGAGI. CDR3 bases: TGTGCCAGCAGTCCAACAGGGACTGAAGCTTTCTTT. Protein sequence: CASSPTGTEAFF.

The V gene is TRBV7-2, the J gene TRBJ1-1, with D maybe TRBD1 (5 bases). The CDR3 length is 14 residues. Germline CDR1 SGHTA, CDR2 FQGNSA. V gave up 1 base and J gave up 5 bases, with 11 bases separating them. The CDR3 protein is CASSLDRGGTEAFF. CDR3 coding DNA: TGTGCCAGCAGCTTAGATAGGGGTGGAACTGAAGCTTTCTTT.

The rearrangement joins TRBV9 to TRBJ2-3; 8 bases agree with TRBD2. CDR3 size: 15 residues. The germline gives CDR1 SGDLS, CDR2 YYNGEE. V gave up 2 bases and J gave up 6 bases; unmatched junction bases: 8. Written as DNA, the CDR3 is TGTGCCAGCAGCGTTTCGGGAGGGCCATCTGATACGCAGTATTTT. This translates into CASSVSGGPSDTQYF.

This rearrangement joins TRBV2 to TRBJ1-2, with TRBD1 identical over 8 bases. The CDR3 has 17 residues. Germline CDR1 reads SNHLY; CDR2 reads FYNNEI. The junction had 16 bases not matched to a gene; V was cut back by 6 bases and J by 4 bases. Here the CDR3 reads CASRPRGPELTLYGYTF. CDR3 sequence (DNA): TGTGCCAGCAGGCCCAGGGGGCCGGAACTCACCCTCTATGGCTACACCTTC.